The 26 T cell receptor beta chains below were found in one sample sequenced in a study of blood T cells in healthy people across ages. The authors ran a second PCR of 7 to 11 cycles using a sample-barcoded 5' primer and a J-beta primer mix. TCRdb re-derived calls from the 5' RACE reads in MiXCR, one entry per CDR3 protein. The repertoire includes around 1,000,000 distinct CDR3 sequences, under 30% of them detected once, and around 0.75% sits in the top ten. The data were also submitted as part of a second study, on T cells of mothers and their children.

Sequencing was done on a sample of blood. The receptors were gathered from a girl aged 2 to 9 in good health.

The chain combines TRBV7-2 with TRBJ1-5; the D gene is possibly TRBD1 (5 bases). Trimming took off 3 bases at V and 2 bases at J, with 14 bases between the two ends. Germline lookup yields CDR1 SGHTA and CDR2 FQGNSA. The CDR3 totals 16 residues. This chain's CDR3 is CASSFFGGEGNQPQHF. The CDR3 nucleotides read TGTGCCAGCAGCTTTTTCGGGGGGGAGGGCAATCAGCCCCAGCATTTT.

This clonotype was seen a few times. The chain employs TRBV11-1 and TRBJ1-6; 10 nucleotides align to TRBD1. The CDR3 has 14 residues. Germline V gene lookup returns CDR1 SGHAT and CDR2 FQDESV (reference sequence). Losses at the gene ends were 3 bases for V and 10 bases for J; bases not matched to a gene: 3. The DNA of the CDR3 is TGTGCCAGCAGCTTCGGGACAGGGGAATCACCCCTCCACTTT. As protein: CASSFGTGESPLHF.

The chain joins TRBV7-9 to TRBJ2-1; D unclear. The J call may not be correct, given that the DNA end is closer to TRBJ2-7. Germline CDR1 SEHNR, CDR2 FQNEAQ (reference sequence). This CDR3 region has 17 residues. In DNA form, the CDR3 reads TGTGCCAGCAGCTTAGCCCCTAAGGCAGAGGCGACTTTGGAGCAGTACTTC. Protein: CASSLAPKAEATLEQYF.

The chain has TRBV15 and TRBJ1-2; D not resolved. Germline V gene sequence: CDR1 LNHNV, CDR2 YYDKDF (reference sequence). This CDR3 is built from 14 residues. Trimming removed 3 bases at V and 0 bases at J, with 8 bases between. The CDR3 reads CATSSNIANYGYTF. The CDR3 bases are TGTGCCACCAGCAGTAATATCGCTAACTATGGCTACACCTTC.

This chain joins TRBV29-1 and TRBJ2-1; D unresolved. Per germline, CDR1 SQVTM and CDR2 ANQGSEA. The CDR3 spans 12 residues. Trimming left V 1 base short and J 3 bases short, with 4 bases between. Here the CDR3 reads CSVEVIYNEQFF. Here the CDR3 DNA reads TGCAGCGTTGAAGTTATCTACAATGAGCAGTTCTTC.

The V gene is TRBV4-3, the J gene TRBJ2-1; TRBD2 is a possible D gene (5 bases). CDR3 length equals 15 residues. Germline V CDR1 and CDR2: LGHNA, YSLEER. V was clipped by 2 bases and J by 9 bases, with 17 bases between them. CDR3 protein: CASSQLGLQVSEQFF. The CDR3 nucleotides read TGCGCCAGCAGCCAATTAGGACTCCAGGTATCTGAGCAGTTCTTC.

This clonotype was detected a few times. The chain carries TRBV20-1 and TRBJ2-3, with TRBD2 matching 7 bases. Germline loops: CDR1 DFQATT, CDR2 SNEGSKA (reference sequence). With 3 bases clipped from V and 3 bases from J, the junction kept 12 bases outside the gene matches. This CDR3 spans 16 amino acids. The DNA for the CDR3 is TGCAGTGCTAGGGGGTTGGTTGCGGGGGAGACAGATACGCAGTATTTT. Amino acid sequence: CSARGLVAGETDTQYF.

This clonotype was counted only a few times. The chain is built from TRBV7-6 and TRBJ2-2; 10 nucleotides agree with TRBD2. Unmatched junction bases numbered 5, after V lost 3 bases and J lost 4 bases. CDR1 is SGHVS and CDR2 is FNYEAQ in the germline V gene. The CDR3 spans 16 residues. Here the CDR3 DNA reads TGTGCCAGCAGCTTTGTCGCTAGCGGGAGCACCGGGGAGCTGTTTTTT. Protein: CASSFVASGSTGELFF.

In its sample, this clonotype was seen a few times. The chain carries TRBV24-1 and TRBJ2-4; 12 nucleotides match TRBD2. Losses at the gene ends were 4 bases for V and 12 bases for J; bases not matched to a gene: 6. Germline V gene lookup returns CDR1 KGHDR and CDR2 SFDVKD. The CDR3 contains 14 residues. CDR3 DNA: TGTGCCACCAGTGACGCGACTAGCGGGGGAGCTCAGTACTTC. This codes for CATSDATSGGAQYF.

This clonotype has more than one count but fewer than ten. The chain has TRBV7-9 and TRBJ2-5; possibly TRBD2 for D (5 bases). V dropped 1 base and J dropped 6 bases, with 24 bases sitting between them. This CDR3 spans 18 amino acids. Germline-derived CDR1 and CDR2 are SEHNR and FQNEAQ (reference sequence). The DNA for the CDR3 is TGTGCCAGCAGCTTAGGCTCTAGGGAGCAGACGACTGTGAAGACCCAGTACTTC. Amino acids: CASSLGSREQTTVKTQYF.

This clonotype was seen a few times. V is TRBV12-3 or TRBV12-4 and J is TRBJ1-4; 7 bases are a match to TRBD1. V trimming: 5 bases; J trimming: 9 bases; junction bases outside the gene matches: 6. CDR3 length: 13 residues. The CDR3 here is CASSTGTEKKLFF. The CDR3 coding sequence is TGTGCCAGCAGTACTGGGACAGAGAAAAAACTGTTTTTT.

This clonotype was detected a few times. This chain uses TRBV20-1 with TRBJ2-1; perhaps TRBD2 as D (5 bases). The V gene's germline CDR1 is DFQATT and CDR2 SNEGSKA (reference sequence). The CDR3 sequence is 11 residues long. V lost 5 bases to trimming and J lost 5 bases, with 7 bases between them. The CDR3 loop is CSALANNEQFF. The CDR3 region has the DNA TGCAGTGCTCTAGCCAACAATGAGCAGTTCTTC.

This sequence joins TRBV6-2 or TRBV6-3 and TRBJ2-6, with D uncertain. The CDR3 is 15 residues long. Trimming took 2 bases from V and 1 from J, leaving 6 bases between them. Germline loops: CDR1 MNHEY, CDR2 SVGEGT. CDR3 sequence: CASSYDGSGANVLTF. The DNA for the CDR3 is TGTGCCAGCAGTTACGACGGATCTGGGGCCAACGTCCTGACTTTC.

The CDR3 spells CSVDGGLTEAFF. The CDR3 DNA reads as TGCAGCGTGGATGGGGGGCTAACTGAAGCTTTCTTT. The V gene is TRBV29-1, the J gene TRBJ1-1; tentative D call: TRBD1 (6 bases). Germline CDR1 and CDR2: SQVTM and ANQGSEA. Trimming left V 6 bases short and J 5 bases short, with 13 bases between. The CDR3 totals 12 residues.

On this clonotype: The CDR3 does not end in the conserved phenylalanine or tryptophan, so this is likely a read error. The chain combines TRBV9 with TRBJ2-5; no definite D call. Germline CDR1 reads SGDLS; CDR2 reads YYNGEE. There are 14 residues in the CDR3. Trimming removed 0 bases from V and 0 bases from J, with 6 bases in between. This CDR3 is CASSVGVYQETQYL. The CDR3, as DNA: TGTGCCAGCAGCGTAGGAGTGTACCAAGAGACCCAGTACCTC.

The rearrangement links TRBV11-2 to TRBJ2-3, with 8 bases matching TRBD1. CDR1 SGHAT and CDR2 FQNNGV come from the germline V gene. The CDR3 covers 15 residues. Trimming cost V 1 base and J 6 bases; bases outside gene matches: 6. Here the CDR3 DNA reads TGTGCCAGCAGCTTAGTCAGGGGGCGCGTGGATACGCAGTATTTT. It specifies CASSLVRGRVDTQYF.

Only a few counts were recorded for this clonotype. At one of its ends the junction is not consistent with the germline gene, which may arise from a read error. The chain carries TRBV5-1 and TRBJ2-3, with 13 bases fitting TRBD2. The germline CDR1 and CDR2 sequences are SGHRS and YFSETQ. This CDR3 has 17 amino acids. DNA of the CDR3: TGCGCCAGCAGCCCGGGACTAGCGGGGACCGATTCAGATCCGCAGTATTTT. This codes for CASSPGLAGTDSDPQYF.

The chain has TRBV2 and TRBJ2-5, with TRBD2 identical over 7 bases. Losses at the gene ends were 6 bases for V and 5 bases for J; bases not matched to a gene: 6. The CDR3 consists of 13 residues. CDR1 is SNHLY and CDR2 is FYNNEI in the germline V gene. The CDR3: CASRESGTETQYF. The CDR3, as DNA: TGTGCCAGCAGAGAGAGCGGGACGGAGACCCAGTACTTC.

Of note for this clonotype: An end of the junction differs from the germline gene, which may be a read error. In DNA form, the CDR3 reads TGTGCCAGCAGCCAAACGGACAGGGGGCTCGAGCAGAACTTC. Translating it yields CASSQTDRGLEQNF. The chain combines TRBV3-1 with TRBJ2-7, with 11 nucleotides matching TRBD1. The CDR3 totals 14 residues. Germline assignment: CDR1 LGHDT and CDR2 YNNKEL (reference sequence).

The chain joins TRBV12-5 to TRBJ2-5; D gene ambiguous. The CDR3 spans 13 residues. CDR1 LGHNT and CDR2 FRNRAP come from the germline V gene. Trimming pared 3 bases from V and 2 bases from J, leaving 7 bases between. The CDR3 loop reads CASGFGRQETQYF. CDR3 bases: TGTGCTAGTGGTTTCGGCAGACAAGAGACCCAGTACTTC.

The chain couples TRBV7-2 to TRBJ1-2, with D uncertain. Germline V gives CDR1 SGHTA, CDR2 FQGNSA. The CDR3 runs to 16 residues. The ends were cut back, 6 bases at V and 0 bases at J, with 17 bases in the middle. The CDR3: CASSSRAEGTNYGYTF. DNA of the CDR3: TGTGCCAGCAGTAGTAGGGCGGAGGGTACTAACTATGGCTACACCTTC.

This clonotype was seen more than once but under ten times. V usage is TRBV20-1 and J usage is TRBJ2-5; 7 bases match TRBD1. The DNA end favors TRBJ2-1, so the J call may be wrong. CDR1 is DFQATT and CDR2 is SNEGSKA in the germline V gene (reference sequence). The length of the CDR3 is 14 residues. The CDR3 loop is CSATRQGAVDEQFF. The CDR3 region has the DNA TGCAGTGCTACTCGACAGGGTGCAGTCGATGAGCAGTTCTTC.

Worth noting for this clonotype: A read error may produce the germline difference seen at one junction end. The V gene is TRBV3-1, the J gene TRBJ2-1, with D hard to call. The CDR3 length is 16 residues. From germline, CDR1 is LGHDT and CDR2 YNNKEL (reference sequence). The CDR3 region is CASNQDKRYTYNEQFF. CDR3 DNA: TGTGCCAGCAACCAAGATAAGAGGTATACCTACAATGAGCAGTTCTTC.

The CDR3 DNA is TGCGCCAGCAGCGCGACTAGCGGATATTACAATGAGCAGTTCTTC. As protein: CASSATSGYYNEQFF. J is TRBJ2-1 and V is TRBV5-1; TRBD2 matches 9 bases. Germline CDR1 SGHRS, CDR2 YFSETQ. Losses at the gene ends were 4 bases for V and 4 bases for J; bases not matched to a gene: 6. CDR3 length equals 15 residues.

This clonotype was found a few times. The genes are TRBV5-1 and TRBJ1-1, with D unresolved. This CDR3 has 14 residues. Looked up from germline, CDR1 is SGHRS and CDR2 is YFSETQ. The V end lost 0 bases, the J end lost 4 bases, and 10 bases lay between the germline ends. The CDR3 loop is CASSLVQSGTEAFF. CDR3 nucleotides: TGCGCCAGCAGCTTGGTTCAGAGTGGCACTGAAGCTTTCTTT.

V and J are TRBV5-1 and TRBJ1-2, with 7 bases that match TRBD1. CDR3 length equals 13 residues. The ends lost 5 bases at V and 3 bases at J; junction bases unmatched: 4. Germline V gene lookup returns CDR1 SGHRS and CDR2 YFSETQ. The CDR3, as DNA: TGCGCCAGCAGTCGGGACAGCGACTATGGCTACACCTTC. Translated: CASSRDSDYGYTF. Variable domain in full (rest from reference TRBV5-1 and TRBJ1-2): KAGVTQTPRYLIKTRGQQVTLSCSPISGHRSVSWYQQTPGQGLQFLFEYFSETQRNKGNFPGRFSGRQFSNSRSEMNVSTLELGDSALYLCASSRDSDYGYTFGSGTRLTVV.